This T cell receptor (beta chain) came from a study of blood T cell repertoires in COVID-19 (TCRdb year 2020). For the wider study: The collaborator samples originated in the United States, Italy and Spain and spanned the acute and convalescent phases of COVID-19. The material from the prospective study consisted of cDNA or gDNA derived from T cells, B-cell-depleted T cells, or PBMCs. Subjects who had been exposed to COVID-19, were actively infected with it, or had recovered from it provided the deeply sampled blood TCRbeta repertoires that made up the dataset. The samples were drawn from two sources: the first 160 participants of the ongoing ImmuneRACE study, and 950 to 1,500 subjects contributed by 6 global collaborators. Where HLA class I and class II types were available, the types were taken from metadata supplied by the sample provider, not from assay-based typing. The repertoires were released in a freely available public database meant as a resource for research on the immune response to SARS-CoV-2. Sample metadata almost always included a de-identified subject ID, COVID-19 status, age in years and sex.

Participants in the prospective study were enrolled through a virtual design, were aged about 18 to 100 years, and lived in approximately 25 United States geographic areas. Cohort assignment in the prospective study relied on participant-reported clinical history from a screening survey and a study questionnaire. For ImmuneRACE Cohort 3, a participant was defined as recovered based on two consecutive negative NP/OP PCR tests, clearance by a healthcare professional, or resolution of symptoms. Mobile phlebotomists in the prospective study collected whole blood, serum and a nasopharyngeal or oropharyngeal swab from every participant. Additional blood draws and questionnaires over an approximately 2-month period could optionally be provided by prospective study participants. Blood samples from the prospective study were shipped frozen or at room temperature prior to DNA extraction. The immunoSEQ Assay, a bias-controlled multiplex PCR, was used to amplify TCRbeta CDR3 regions from genomic DNA. Processing in the source paper ran as follows. Within the assay, amplification of reference gene primers was used to estimate how many nucleated cells each sample contained. To quantify the absolute abundance of each unique TCRbeta CDR3 rearrangement, sequence reads were collapsed and filtered. For each sample, productive Simpson clonality was calculated by taking the square root of Simpson's diversity index across productive rearrangements. Imported from immuneACCESS, the table was reduced by TCRdb to in-frame sequences with V and J called. These copies leave out some clones; in studies compared against another copy, an unresolved V gene accounts for under half, and the cause of the remainder is not known. D and trimming come from the DNA, and the V and J calls and clone size come from that table. The sample contains around 330,000 clones, about nine tenths of them found a single time. The ten largest clones take up roughly 2.6% of the sample.

In regard to this clone: What this receptor recognizes is not known. No base qualities exist here, and no much larger clone lies one base off it.

From cysteine to phenylalanine, the CDR3 is 17 amino acids long. CDR3 DNA only is kept here, 51 bases in frame from base 1. Via the germline V gene (reference sequence), CDR1 is SEHNR and CDR2 FQNEAQ. Trimmed from V: 5 bases; trimmed from J: 4 bases; junction bases lacking a gene match: 16. The study at large found these results: Clinical and demographic metadata were provided uncurated, with the amount varying by source and participant.

Sequencing was done on a sample of PBMCs or T cells enriched from blood (not recorded which). Recombination joined TRBV7-9 with TRBJ1-1; 7 middle bases align to TRBD1. This clonotype was sampled from a man between 60 and 75 years old who had recovered from COVID-19. The CDR3 region has the sequence CASSTMTGLGSFTEAFF. The nucleotide sequence is TGTGCCAGCAGCACCATGACAGGGTTGGGCTCATTCACTGAAGCTTTCTTT. When the CDR3 is completed using the reference TRBV7-9 and TRBJ1-1 genes on either side, the full variable domain is DTGVSQNPRHKITKRGQNVTFRCDPISEHNRLYWYRQTLGQGPEFLTYFQNEAQLEKSRLLSDRFSAERPKGSFSTLEIQRTEQGDSAMYLCASSTMTGLGSFTEAFFGQGTRLTVV.